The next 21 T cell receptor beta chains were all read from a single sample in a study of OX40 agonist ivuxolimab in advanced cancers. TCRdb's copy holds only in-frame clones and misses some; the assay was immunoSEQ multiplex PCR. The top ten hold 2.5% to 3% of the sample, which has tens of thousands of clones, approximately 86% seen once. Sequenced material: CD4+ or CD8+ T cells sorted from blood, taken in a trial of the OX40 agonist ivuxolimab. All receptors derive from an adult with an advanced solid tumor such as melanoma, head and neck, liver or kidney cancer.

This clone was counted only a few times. CDR3 loop: CASSIGGDQPQHF. In nucleotides, the CDR3 is TGTGCCAGCAGTATTGGGGGGGATCAGCCCCAGCATTTT. The J gene is TRBJ1-5, the V gene TRBV11-1; D is possibly TRBD1 (5 bases). Germline V gene data show CDR1 as SGHAT and CDR2 as FQDESV (reference sequence). The CDR3 sequence is 13 residues long. Trimming pared 6 bases from V and 5 bases from J, leaving 11 bases between.

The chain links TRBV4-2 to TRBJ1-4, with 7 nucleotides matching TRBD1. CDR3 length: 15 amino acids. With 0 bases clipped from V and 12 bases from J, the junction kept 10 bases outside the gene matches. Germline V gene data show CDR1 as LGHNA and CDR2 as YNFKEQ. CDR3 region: CASSQDRASQGELFF. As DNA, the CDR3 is TGTGCCAGCAGCCAAGACAGGGCCAGCCAGGGGGAACTGTTTTTT.

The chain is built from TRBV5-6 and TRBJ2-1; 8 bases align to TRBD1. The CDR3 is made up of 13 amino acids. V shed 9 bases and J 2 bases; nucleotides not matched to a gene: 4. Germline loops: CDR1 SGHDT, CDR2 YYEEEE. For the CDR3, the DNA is TGTGCCACAACGGGACAGGCCTACAATGAGCAGTTCTTC. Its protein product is CATTGQAYNEQFF.

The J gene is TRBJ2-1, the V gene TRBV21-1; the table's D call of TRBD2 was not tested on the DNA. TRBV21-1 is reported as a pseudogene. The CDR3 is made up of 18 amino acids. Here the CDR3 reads CASSKPEGVAGGYNEQFF. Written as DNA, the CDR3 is TGTGCCAGCAGCAAACCCGAGGGTGTAGCGGGGGGATACAATGAGCAGTTCTTC.

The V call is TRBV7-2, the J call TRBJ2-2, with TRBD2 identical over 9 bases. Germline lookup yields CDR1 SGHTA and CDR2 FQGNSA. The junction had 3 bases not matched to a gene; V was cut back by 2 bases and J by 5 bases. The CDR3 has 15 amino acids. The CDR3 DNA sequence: TGTGCCAGCAGCTTAATGAGCGGGGGGACCGGGGAGCTGTTTTTT. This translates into CASSLMSGGTGELFF. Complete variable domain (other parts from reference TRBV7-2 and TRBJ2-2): GAGVSQSPSNKVTEKGKDVELRCDPISGHTALYWYRQSLGQGLEFLIYFQGNSAPDKSGLPSDRFSAERTGGSVSTLTIQRTQQEDSAVYLCASSLMSGGTGELFFGEGSRLTVL.

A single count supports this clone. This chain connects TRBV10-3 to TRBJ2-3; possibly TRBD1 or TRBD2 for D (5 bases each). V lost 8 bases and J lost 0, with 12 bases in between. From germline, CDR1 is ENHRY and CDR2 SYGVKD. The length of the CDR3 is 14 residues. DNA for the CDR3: TGTGCCATCGGGGGAACTTATAGCACAGATACGCAGTATTTT. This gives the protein CAIGGTYSTDTQYF.

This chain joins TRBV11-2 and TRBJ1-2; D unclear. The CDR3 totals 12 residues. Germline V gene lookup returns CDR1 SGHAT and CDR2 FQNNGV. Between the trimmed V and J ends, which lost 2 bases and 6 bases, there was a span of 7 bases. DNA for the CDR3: TGTGCCAGCAGCTTATCGATCGATGGCTACACCTTC. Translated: CASSLSIDGYTF.

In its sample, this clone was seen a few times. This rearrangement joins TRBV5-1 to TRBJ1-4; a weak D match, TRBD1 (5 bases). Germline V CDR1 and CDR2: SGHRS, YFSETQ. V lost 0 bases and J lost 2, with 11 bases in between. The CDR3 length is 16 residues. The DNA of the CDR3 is TGCGCCAGCAGCTTGGATTCGGGACTGACTAATGAAAAACTGTTTTTT. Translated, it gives CASSLDSGLTNEKLFF.

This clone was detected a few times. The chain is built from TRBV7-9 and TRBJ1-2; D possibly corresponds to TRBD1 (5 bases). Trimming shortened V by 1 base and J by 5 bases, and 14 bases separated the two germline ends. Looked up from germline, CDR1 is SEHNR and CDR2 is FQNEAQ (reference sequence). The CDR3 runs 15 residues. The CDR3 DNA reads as TGTGCCAGCAGCTTAGATCAGGGATCAACATATGGCTACACCTTC. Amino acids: CASSLDQGSTYGYTF.

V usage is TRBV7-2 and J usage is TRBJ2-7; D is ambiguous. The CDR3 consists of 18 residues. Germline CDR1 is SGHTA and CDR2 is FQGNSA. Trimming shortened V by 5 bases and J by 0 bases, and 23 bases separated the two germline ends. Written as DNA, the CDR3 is TGTGCCAGCAGCCCTCAAGGACCTACCAGTCCAGGCTCCTACGAGCAGTACTTC. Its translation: CASSPQGPTSPGSYEQYF.

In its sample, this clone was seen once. CDR3 bases: TGTGCCAGCAGCTTGCGGGCCTCGGATACGCAGTATTTT. This codes for CASSLRASDTQYF. This chain links TRBV5-6 with TRBJ2-3; D is unresolved. Trimming pared 1 base from V and 6 bases from J, leaving 9 bases between. The length of the CDR3 is 13 residues. Germline lookup yields CDR1 SGHDT and CDR2 YYEEEE.

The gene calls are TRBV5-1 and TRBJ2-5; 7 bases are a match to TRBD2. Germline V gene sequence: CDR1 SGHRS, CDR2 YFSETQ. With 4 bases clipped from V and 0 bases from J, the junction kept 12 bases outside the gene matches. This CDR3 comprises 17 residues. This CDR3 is CASSRYPGLTYQETQYF. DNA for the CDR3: TGCGCCAGCAGCCGATATCCGGGACTAACGTACCAAGAGACCCAGTACTTC.

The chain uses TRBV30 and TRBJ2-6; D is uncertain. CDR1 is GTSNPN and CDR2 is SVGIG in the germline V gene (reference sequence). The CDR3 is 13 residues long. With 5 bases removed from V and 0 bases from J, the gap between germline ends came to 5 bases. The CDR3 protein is CAWGISGANVLTF. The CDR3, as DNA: TGTGCCTGGGGCATCTCTGGGGCCAACGTCCTGACTTTC.

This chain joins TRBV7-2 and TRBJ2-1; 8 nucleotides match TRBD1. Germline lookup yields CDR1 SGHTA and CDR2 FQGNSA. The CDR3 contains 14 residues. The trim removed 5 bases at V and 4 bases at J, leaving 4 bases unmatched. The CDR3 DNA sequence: TGTGCCAGCAGCCCCGGACAGGGATACAATGAGCAGTTCTTC. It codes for CASSPGQGYNEQFF.

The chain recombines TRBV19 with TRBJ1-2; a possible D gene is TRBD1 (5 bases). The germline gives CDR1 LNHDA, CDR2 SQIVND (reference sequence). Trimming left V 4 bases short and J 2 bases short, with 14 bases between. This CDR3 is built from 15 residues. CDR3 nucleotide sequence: TGTGCCAGTAGTACCCTGTCGGGGCCGAACTATGGCTACACCTTC. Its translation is CASSTLSGPNYGYTF.

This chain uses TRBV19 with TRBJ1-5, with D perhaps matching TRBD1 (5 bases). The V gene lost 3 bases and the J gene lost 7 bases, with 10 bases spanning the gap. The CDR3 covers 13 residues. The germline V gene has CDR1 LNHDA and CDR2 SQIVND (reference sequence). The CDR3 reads CASSMGRDQPQHF. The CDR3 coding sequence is TGTGCCAGTAGTATGGGCAGGGACCAGCCCCAGCATTTT.

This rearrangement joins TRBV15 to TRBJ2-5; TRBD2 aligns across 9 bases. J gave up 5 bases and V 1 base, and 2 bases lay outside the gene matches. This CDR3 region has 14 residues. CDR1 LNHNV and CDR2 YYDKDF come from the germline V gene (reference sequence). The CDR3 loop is CATSRGTSVETQYF. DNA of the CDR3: TGTGCCACCAGCAGAGGGACTAGCGTCGAGACCCAGTACTTC.

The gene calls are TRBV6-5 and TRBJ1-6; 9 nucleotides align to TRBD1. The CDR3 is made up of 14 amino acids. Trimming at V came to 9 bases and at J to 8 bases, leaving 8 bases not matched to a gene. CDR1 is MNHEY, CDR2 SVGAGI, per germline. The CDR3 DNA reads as TGTGCCAGTAACAGGGGGCGAGTGGATTCACCCCTCCACTTT. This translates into CASNRGRVDSPLHF.

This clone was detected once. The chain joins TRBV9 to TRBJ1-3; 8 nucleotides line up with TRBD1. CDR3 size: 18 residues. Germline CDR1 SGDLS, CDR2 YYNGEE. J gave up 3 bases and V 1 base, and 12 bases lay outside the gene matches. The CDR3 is CASSVFQNQGAYGNTIYF. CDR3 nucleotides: TGTGCCAGCAGCGTATTTCAAAACCAGGGGGCTTATGGAAACACCATATATTTT. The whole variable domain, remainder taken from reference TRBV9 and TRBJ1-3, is DSGVTQTPKHLITATGQRVTLRCSPRSGDLSVYWYQQSLDQGLQFLIQYYNGEERAKGNILERFSAQQFPDLHSELNLSSLELGDSALYFCASSVFQNQGAYGNTIYFGEGSWLTVV.

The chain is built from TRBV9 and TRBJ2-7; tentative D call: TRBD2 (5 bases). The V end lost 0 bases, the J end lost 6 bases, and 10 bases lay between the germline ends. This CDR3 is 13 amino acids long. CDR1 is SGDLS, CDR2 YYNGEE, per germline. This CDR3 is CASSVVGEGEQYF. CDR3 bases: TGTGCCAGCAGCGTAGTTGGAGAGGGCGAGCAGTACTTC.

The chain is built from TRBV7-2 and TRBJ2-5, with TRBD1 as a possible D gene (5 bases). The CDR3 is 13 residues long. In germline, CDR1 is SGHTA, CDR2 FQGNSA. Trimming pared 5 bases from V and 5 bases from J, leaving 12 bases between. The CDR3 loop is CASSQGPVETQYF. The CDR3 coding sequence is TGTGCCAGCAGCCAGGGTCCCGTGGAGACCCAGTACTTC.